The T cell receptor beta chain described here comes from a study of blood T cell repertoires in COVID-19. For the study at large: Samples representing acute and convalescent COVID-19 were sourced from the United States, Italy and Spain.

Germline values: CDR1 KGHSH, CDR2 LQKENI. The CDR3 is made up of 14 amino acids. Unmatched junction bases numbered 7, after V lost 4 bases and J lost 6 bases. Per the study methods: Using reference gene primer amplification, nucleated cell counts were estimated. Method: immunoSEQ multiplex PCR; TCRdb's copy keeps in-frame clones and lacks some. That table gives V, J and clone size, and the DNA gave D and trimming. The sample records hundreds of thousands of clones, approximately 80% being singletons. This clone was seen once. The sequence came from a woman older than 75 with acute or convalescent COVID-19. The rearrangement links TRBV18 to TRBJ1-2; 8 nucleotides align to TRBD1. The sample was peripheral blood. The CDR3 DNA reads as TGTGCCAGCTCACGCACTCAGGGGGCGGATGGCTACACCTTC. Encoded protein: CASSRTQGADGYTF.